These T cell receptor beta chains were read from a single sample in a study of cytomegalovirus exposure and HLA in healthy donors. Clones were sequenced by immunoSEQ multiplex PCR, and TCRdb holds only the in-frame ones, with some missing. Seen here are approximately 140,000 clones, 73% observed once, and the top ten hold roughly 14%. Sequencing used PBMCs. The receptor set was obtained from a human donor in good health. CDR3s include the opening cysteine and the closing phenylalanine or tryptophan. A D gene is named only where the DNA matches it firmly. Clone size is stated in some rows and not others, as once, few, many or a class when expanded.

-	TRBV5-5	few	TRBJ1-2	CASSKGVNSNYGYTF	TGTGCCAGCAGCAAGGGGGTTAACTCTAACTATGGCTACACCTTC
TRBD2	TRBV7-9	once	TRBJ2-1	CASSFAGGAYNEQFF	TGTGCCAGCAGCTTTGCGGGGGGGGCCTACAATGAGCAGTTCTTC
-	TRBV6-5	-	TRBJ2-3	CASRDPGRVRDTQYF	TGTGCCAGCAGAGACCCGGGCAGGGTGAGAGATACGCAGTATTTT
TRBD2	TRBV10-3	once	TRBJ2-7	CAAAGLVIHEQYF	TGTGCCGCGGCGGGACTAGTTATCCACGAGCAGTACTTC
-	TRBV18	-	TRBJ2-3	CASRDTPSTDTQYF	TGTGCCAGCCGTGACACTCCTAGCACAGATACGCAGTATTTT
-	TRBV4-1	-	TRBJ2-1	CASSQVRANNEQFF	TGCGCCAGCAGCCAAGTTCGAGCGAATAATGAGCAGTTCTTC
TRBD1	TRBV19	once	TRBJ2-7	CASSIRDSNEQYF	TGTGCCAGTAGTATCCGGGACAGCAACGAGCAGTACTTC
-	TRBV5-4	-	TRBJ2-2	CASSFRDTNTGELFF	TGTGCCAGCAGCTTTCGGGACACAAACACCGGGGAGCTGTTTTTT
TRBD2	TRBV7-6	-	TRBJ2-7	CASSSTEGLADLPYEQYF	TGTGCCAGCAGCTCTACAGAAGGACTAGCGGACCTACCTTACGAGCAGTACTTC
-	TRBV6-5	once	TRBJ2-7	CASRQVAQYF	TGTGCCAGCAGGCAGGTCGCGCAGTACTTC
TRBD1	TRBV5-1	-	TRBJ1-3	CASSPRDRGPGNTIYF	TGCGCCAGCAGCCCCCGGGACAGGGGGCCTGGAAACACCATATATTTT
TRBD2	TRBV9	few	TRBJ2-1	CASSFTGLAAYEQFF	TGTGCCAGCAGCTTTACGGGACTAGCGGCTTATGAGCAGTTCTTC
-	TRBV2	few	TRBJ1-5	CASSEALLGTSNQPQHF	TGTGCCAGCAGTGAAGCGCTTCTGGGGACAAGCAATCAGCCCCAGCATTTT
TRBD2	TRBV27	few	TRBJ2-7	CASSLGTSGGDEQYF	TGTGCCAGCAGTTTAGGGACTAGCGGGGGGGACGAGCAGTACTTC
TRBD2	TRBV7-7	-	TRBJ2-1	CASSLSGLAGYNEQFF	TGTGCTAGCAGCTTGTCCGGACTAGCGGGGTACAATGAGCAGTTCTTC
-	TRBV21-1	-	TRBJ1-1	CASSPGQGVRNTEAFF	TGTGCCAGCAGCCCCGGCCAGGGGGTCAGAAACACTGAAGCTTTCTTT
-	TRBV7-9	-	TRBJ2-3	CASSTTNTQYF	TGTGCCAGCAGCACTACTAATACGCAGTATTTT
-	TRBV7-9	-	TRBJ2-7	CASSLAVGDSYEQYF	TGTGCCAGCAGCTTAGCGGTAGGGGATAGCTACGAGCAGTACTTC
-	TRBV18	few	TRBJ1-1	CASSPRMGGNTEAFF	TGTGCCAGCTCACCTCGGATGGGGGGAAACACTGAAGCTTTCTTT
-	TRBV28	-	TRBJ2-3	CASREGQFYF	TGTGCCAGCAGGGAGGGACAGTTCTATTTT
-	TRBV19	-	TRBJ1-1	CASSILGGRNTEAFF	TGTGCCAGTAGTATTTTGGGGGGACGGAACACTGAAGCTTTCTTT
-	TRBV7-2	-	TRBJ2-3	CASSLDSNTDTQYF	TGTGCCAGCAGCTTAGACTCGAACACAGATACGCAGTATTTT
-	TRBV5-5	-	TRBJ2-7	CASSLPGSVYEQYF	TGTGCCAGCAGCTTGCCCGGGTCTGTCTACGAGCAGTACTTC
-	TRBV6-5	-	TRBJ2-4	CASSYGGAKNIQYF	TGTGCCAGCAGTTACGGGGGGGCCAAAAACATTCAGTACTTC
-	TRBV2	few	TRBJ2-3	CASHRTRQRTQYF	TGTGCCAGCCACCGAACCCGGCAGCGAACGCAGTATTTT